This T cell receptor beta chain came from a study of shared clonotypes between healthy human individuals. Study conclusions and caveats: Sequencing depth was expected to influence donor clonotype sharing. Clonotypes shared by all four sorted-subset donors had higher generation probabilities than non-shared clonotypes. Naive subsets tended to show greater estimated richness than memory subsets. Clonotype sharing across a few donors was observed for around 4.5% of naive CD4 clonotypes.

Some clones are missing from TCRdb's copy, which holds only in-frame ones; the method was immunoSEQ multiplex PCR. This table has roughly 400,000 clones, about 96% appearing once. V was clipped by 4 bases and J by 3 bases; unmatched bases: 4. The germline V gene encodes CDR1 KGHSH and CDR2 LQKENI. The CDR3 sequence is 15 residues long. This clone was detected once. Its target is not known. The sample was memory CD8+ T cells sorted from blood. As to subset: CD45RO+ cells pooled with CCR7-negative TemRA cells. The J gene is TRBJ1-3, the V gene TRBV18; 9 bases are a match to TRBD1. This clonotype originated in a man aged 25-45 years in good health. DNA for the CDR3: TGTGCCAGCTCACTACAGGGGGCACTTGGAAACACCATATATTTT. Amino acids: CASSLQGALGNTIYF.